The 8 T cell receptor beta chains given below trace back to one sample, sequenced in a study of blood T cells in healthy people across ages. Primed by a sample-barcoded 5' primer and a J-beta primer mix, a second PCR proceeded for about 7 to 11 cycles. TCRdb independently ran MiXCR on the 5' RACE reads; one entry per CDR3 protein. The sample shows 600,000 to 800,000 distinct CDR3 sequences, roughly half of them seen only once. The sequenced sample consisted of blood. The receptor set was obtained from a woman of 80 years or more in good health.

This clonotype was detected many times. The chain combines TRBV5-5 with TRBJ2-1; TRBD1 aligns across 9 bases. Germline V CDR1 and CDR2: SGHKS, YYEKEE (reference sequence). The CDR3 runs 14 residues. V lost 7 bases, J lost 5 bases, and 7 bases stayed unmatched. CDR3 nucleotides: TGTGCCAGCTTTAGAACAGGGGGCAACAATGAGCAGTTCTTC. Its translation is CASFRTGGNNEQFF.

This clonotype was observed many times. The V gene is TRBV29-1, the J gene TRBJ2-7; 9 bases agree with TRBD1. The CDR3 extends over 15 amino acids. Germline loops: CDR1 SQVTM, CDR2 ANQGSEA. V lost 2 bases to trimming and J lost 5 bases; unmatched junction nucleotides: 10. In nucleotides, the CDR3 is TGCAGCGTTGAAAAAAGGGGACAGGGATCGGACGAGCAGTACTTC. It yields the protein CSVEKRGQGSDEQYF.

The chain uses TRBV27 and TRBJ1-1; tentative D call: TRBD1 (5 bases). The CDR3 is made up of 16 amino acids. Germline V gene data show CDR1 as MNHEY and CDR2 as SMNVEV (reference sequence). Deletions cut 4 bases from V and 4 bases from J, with 19 bases between. The CDR3 sequence: CASSSRGPLGSTEAFF. The CDR3 coding sequence is TGTGCCAGCAGTTCTAGGGGTCCCCTGGGGTCCACTGAAGCTTTCTTT.

This clonotype was recorded a few times. V and J are TRBV7-3 and TRBJ1-1, with a possible D match to TRBD1 (5 bases). Trimming pared 2 bases from V and 3 bases from J, leaving 10 bases between. The CDR3 sequence is 14 residues long. The germline gives CDR1 SGHTA, CDR2 FQGTGA. The CDR3 DNA is TGTGCCAGCAGCTTACCAGGGAGGGACACTGAAGCTTTCTTT. Its protein product is CASSLPGRDTEAFF. Full variable domain (rest looked up from reference TRBV7-3 and TRBJ1-1): GAGVSQTPSNKVTEKGKYVELRCDPISGHTALYWYRQSLGQGPEFLIYFQGTGAADDSGLPNDRFFAVRPEGSVSTLKIQRTERGDSAVYLCASSLPGRDTEAFFGQGTRLTVV.

This clonotype was seen at least ten times. The chain links TRBV20-1 to TRBJ2-1; TRBD2 is a possible D gene (6 bases). Germline V gene data show CDR1 as DFQATT and CDR2 as SNEGSKA (reference sequence). V was cut by 8 bases and J by 3 bases, with 11 bases left in between. The CDR3 totals 12 residues. The CDR3 DNA reads TGCAGTTCGCCCGGGGGCTACAATGAGCAGTTCTTC. It is translated as CSSPGGYNEQFF.

There are many counts of this clonotype. This sequence joins TRBV9 and TRBJ2-1; D ambiguous. Trimming pared 0 bases from V and 0 bases from J, leaving 4 bases between. The germline V gene has CDR1 SGDLS and CDR2 YYNGEE. This CDR3 is 14 amino acids long. In DNA, the CDR3 is TGTGCCAGCAGCGTAGCTAGCTCCTACAATGAGCAGTTCTTC. Protein: CASSVASSYNEQFF.

This clonotype was seen repeatedly, ten times or more. V gene TRBV5-8 combines with J gene TRBJ2-4; TRBD2 aligns across 8 bases. The CDR3 has 17 amino acids. V was clipped by 4 bases and J by 0 bases; unmatched bases: 9. The germline V gene has CDR1 SGHTS and CDR2 YDEGEE. The CDR3 bases are TGTGCCAGCAGCCCCTTCGGGGGGGAACTAGCCAAAAACATTCAGTACTTC. Translated: CASSPFGGELAKNIQYF.

This clonotype appeared many times. The V gene is TRBV24-1, the J gene TRBJ2-3; D is ambiguous. The V and J ends lost 4 bases and 0 bases respectively, with 7 bases between them. Germline lookup yields CDR1 KGHDR and CDR2 SFDVKD. The CDR3 length is 14 residues. The DNA of the CDR3 is TGTGCCACCAGTGAAGGCCGGAGCACAGATACGCAGTATTTT. The encoded protein is CATSEGRSTDTQYF.